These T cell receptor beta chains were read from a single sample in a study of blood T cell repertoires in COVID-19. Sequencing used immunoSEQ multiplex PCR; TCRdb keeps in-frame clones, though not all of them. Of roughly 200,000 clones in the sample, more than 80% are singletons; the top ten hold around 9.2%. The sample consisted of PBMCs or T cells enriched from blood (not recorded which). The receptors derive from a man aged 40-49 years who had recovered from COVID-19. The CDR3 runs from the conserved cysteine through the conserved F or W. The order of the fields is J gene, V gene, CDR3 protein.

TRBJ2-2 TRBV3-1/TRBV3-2 CASTRGPDTGELFF
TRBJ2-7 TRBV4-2 CASSQVSGEGREQYF
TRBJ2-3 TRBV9 CASSPSRDAGSTDTQYF
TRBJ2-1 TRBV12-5 CASGLTQGTNEQFF
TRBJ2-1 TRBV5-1 CASRRTGDLYNEQFF
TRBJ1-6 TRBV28 CASRTPNLYNSPLHF
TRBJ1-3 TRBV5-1 CASGRDSRSGNTIYF
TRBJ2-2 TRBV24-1 CATSEGTLDRGRPGELFF
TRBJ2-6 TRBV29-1 CSVGQVNSGANVLTF
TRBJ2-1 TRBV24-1 CATSDWGQGSQFF
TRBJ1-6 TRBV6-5 CASRDWDSPLHF
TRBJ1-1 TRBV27 CASRLAGHWNTEAFF
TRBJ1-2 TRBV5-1 CASSLSGNRNYGYTF
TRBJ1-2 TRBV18 CASSSGQGTLGGYTF
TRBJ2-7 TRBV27 CASSPSRGTGLLEQYF
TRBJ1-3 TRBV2 CASVTGGSGNTIYF
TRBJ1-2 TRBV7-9 CASSSGGGALGYTF
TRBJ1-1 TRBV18 CASSITGTEAFF